Shown below are 30 T cell receptor beta chains from a single sample sequenced in a study of T cells after yellow fever vaccination. TCRdb redid the calling of the 5' RACE reads with MiXCR, one entry per CDR3 protein. The table records some 240,000 distinct CDR3 sequences, over 4.5% of them present only once. Source: CD4+ T cells sorted from PBMCs, taken on the day of the yellow fever booster vaccination. The receptors here all came from a man between 18 and 29 years old who received the YFV17D yellow fever vaccine.

This clonotype was detected ten times or more. The CDR3 DNA reads TGTGCCAGCAAGTACAGGGAAGGGGCTTTCTTT. It codes for CASKYREGAFF. V gene TRBV12-3 or TRBV12-4 combines with J gene TRBJ1-1, with D maybe TRBD1 (6 bases). V lost 7 bases and J 11 bases, leaving 14 bases between the germline ends. There are 11 residues in the CDR3.

This clonotype was counted many times. The chain has TRBV12-3 or TRBV12-4 and TRBJ1-1; D perhaps matches TRBD1 (5 bases). This CDR3 has 15 residues. The V end lost 5 bases, the J end lost 0 bases, and 13 bases lay between the germline ends. The CDR3 region is CASSTLGGLNTEAFF. The CDR3 bases are TGTGCCAGCAGTACCCTGGGGGGTCTGAACACTGAAGCTTTCTTT.

Only a few counts were recorded for this clonotype. The rearrangement uses TRBV24-1 and TRBJ1-5, with TRBD1 matching over 7 bases. The germline V gene has CDR1 KGHDR and CDR2 SFDVKD. V shed 4 bases, J shed 3 bases, and the junction held 8 bases outside the gene matches. The CDR3 extends over 16 amino acids. CDR3 coding DNA: TGTGCCACCAGTGAATCGGGCAGGGGGGACAATCAGCCCCAGCATTTT. Translation: CATSESGRGDNQPQHF.

This clonotype was seen a few times. The chain is built from TRBV20-1 and TRBJ2-3; 8 bases are a match to TRBD2. The CDR3 runs 15 residues. V lost 6 bases to trimming and J lost 3 bases; unmatched junction nucleotides: 11. Germline V gives CDR1 DFQATT, CDR2 SNEGSKA (reference sequence). DNA for the CDR3: TGCAGTGCCACGGGGGGGAGGGAAGAAACAGATACGCAGTATTTT. Protein product: CSATGGREETDTQYF.

At least ten counts were recorded for this clonotype. This rearrangement joins TRBV7-3 to TRBJ2-2; D uncertain. Germline lookup yields CDR1 SGHTA and CDR2 FQGTGA. The CDR3 is made up of 12 amino acids. With 3 bases removed from V and 7 bases from J, the gap between germline ends came to 6 bases. CDR3 coding DNA: TGTGCCAGCAGCTTGAACCACGGGGAGCTGTTTTTT. It is translated as CASSLNHGELFF.

This chain uses TRBV19 with TRBJ2-6; D uncertain. Germline loops: CDR1 LNHDA, CDR2 SQIVND (reference sequence). CDR3 length: 16 amino acids. Trimming took 6 bases from V and 2 from J, leaving 14 bases between them. This CDR3 reads CASSMLGSTGANVLTF. In DNA, the CDR3 is TGTGCCAGTAGCATGTTGGGGTCGACTGGGGCCAACGTCCTGACTTTC.

This clonotype has ten or more counts. The gene calls are TRBV2 and TRBJ2-1; D remains ambiguous. The length of the CDR3 is 11 residues. Germline V CDR1 and CDR2: SNHLY, FYNNEI. V lost 4 bases and J 7 bases, leaving 5 bases between the germline ends. CDR3 coding DNA: TGTGCCAGCAGTGGAGCTAATGAGCAGTTCTTC. It yields the protein CASSGANEQFF.

CDR3 protein: CASSTLQGGEGSGANVLTF. CDR3 DNA sequence: TGTGCCAGCAGCACTCTCCAGGGGGGCGAAGGCTCTGGGGCCAACGTCCTGACTTTC. The chain has TRBV5-4 and TRBJ2-6; D possibly corresponds to TRBD1 (7 bases). The V end lost 4 bases, the J end lost 0 bases, and 20 bases lay between the germline ends. Germline values: CDR1 SGHNT, CDR2 YYREEE (reference sequence). The CDR3 has 19 residues. The whole variable domain, filled in from reference TRBV5-4 and TRBJ2-6, reads ETGVTQSPTHLIKTRGQQVTLRCSSQSGHNTVSWYQQALGQGPQFIFQYYREEENGRGNFPPRFSGLQFPNYSSELNVNALELDDSALYLCASSTLQGGEGSGANVLTFGAGSRLTVL.

This clonotype was detected only a few times. The chain joins TRBV6-2 or TRBV6-3 to TRBJ2-7; D is unclear. CDR3 size: 15 residues. Per germline, CDR1 MNHEY and CDR2 SVGEGT. Trimming removed 2 bases at V and 0 bases at J, with 11 bases between. The CDR3 DNA sequence: TGTGCCAGCAGTTACGGTCTGCCGAGCTCCTACGAGCAGTACGTC. Protein sequence: CASSYGLPSSYEQYV.

This clonotype was seen ten or more times. This rearrangement joins TRBV20-1 to TRBJ2-5; D is unclear. The CDR3 spans 11 residues. Germline V gene lookup returns CDR1 DFQATT and CDR2 SNEGSKA (reference sequence). V was pared by 6 bases and J by 5 bases, with 10 bases between. The CDR3 region has the DNA TGCAGTGCCCTCTTCCGGGAGACCCAGTACTTC. Amino acid sequence: CSALFRETQYF.

This clonotype was seen more than once but under ten times. J is TRBJ1-6 and V is TRBV2; D perhaps matches TRBD1 (6 bases). The germline V and J ends were trimmed by 10 bases and 11 bases, with 21 bases remaining between them. The CDR3 totals 14 residues. From germline, CDR1 is SNHLY and CDR2 FYNNEI. CDR3 DNA sequence: TGTGCCAAAAGGGGGGGGGCAATCTCGGCACCCCTCCACTTT. Translated, it gives CAKRGGAISAPLHF.

This clonotype has more than one count but fewer than ten. The chain combines TRBV10-3 with TRBJ1-1, with D unresolved. From germline, CDR1 is ENHRY and CDR2 SYGVKD. V lost 10 bases and J 1 base, leaving 7 bases between the germline ends. The CDR3 length is 11 residues. CDR3 DNA: TGTGCCAGAGCCCCGAACACTGAAGCTTTCTTT. Translated, it gives CARAPNTEAFF.

This rearrangement joins TRBV11-1 to TRBJ2-7; 9 bases align to TRBD2. V lost 5 bases to trimming and J lost 4 bases; unmatched junction nucleotides: 6. Per the germline V gene, CDR1 is SGHAT and CDR2 is FQDESV (reference sequence). This CDR3 has 14 amino acids. CDR3 coding DNA: TGTGCCAGCAGCCGTAGCGGGGGTGGATACGAGCAGTACTTC. Translating it yields CASSRSGGGYEQYF.

This clonotype was picked up a small number of times. The gene calls are TRBV3-1 and TRBJ2-5, with 10 bases lining up with TRBD1. Trimming at V came to 8 bases and at J to 1 base, leaving 1 base not matched to a gene. CDR1 is LGHDT, CDR2 YNNKEL, per germline (reference sequence). The length of the CDR3 is 13 residues. The CDR3 protein is CASGDRGQETQYF. The CDR3 DNA follows: TGTGCCAGCGGGGACAGGGGCCAAGAGACCCAGTACTTC.

This clonotype was recorded at least ten times. The V gene is TRBV5-5, the J gene TRBJ2-1, with D tentatively TRBD1 (6 bases). Per germline, CDR1 SGHKS and CDR2 YYEKEE (reference sequence). The V gene lost 4 bases and the J gene lost 0 bases, with 17 bases spanning the gap. The CDR3 consists of 17 residues. The CDR3 DNA is TGTGCCAGCAGCCAAACTCCTAACAGGGTCTCCTACAATGAGCAGTTCTTC. It specifies CASSQTPNRVSYNEQFF.

The rearrangement joins TRBV9 to TRBJ2-5; 7 bases align to TRBD2. CDR1 is SGDLS, CDR2 YYNGEE, per germline. CDR3 size: 15 residues. V dropped 2 bases and J dropped 2; count of bases not matched to a gene: 6. This CDR3 reads CASSVMSGAQETQYF. The CDR3 coding sequence is TGTGCCAGCAGCGTCATGAGCGGGGCTCAAGAGACCCAGTACTTC.

This clonotype was observed a few times. The rearrangement links TRBV4-2 to TRBJ2-2; TRBD1 agrees at 8 bases. Per the germline V gene, CDR1 is LGHNA and CDR2 is YNFKEQ. Germline trimming cut 4 bases from V and 7 bases from J; bases unmatched to any gene: 8. CDR3 size: 15 residues. The CDR3: CASSLGQGNDGELFF. Written as DNA, the CDR3 is TGTGCCAGCAGCCTCGGACAGGGAAACGACGGGGAGCTGTTTTTT.

The chain has TRBV19 and TRBJ1-1; D ambiguous. Germline V gives CDR1 LNHDA, CDR2 SQIVND (reference sequence). The CDR3 contains 15 residues. The V gene lost 3 bases and the J gene lost 0 bases, with 11 bases spanning the gap. The CDR3 sequence: CASSMWADMNTEAFF. The DNA for the CDR3 is TGTGCCAGTAGTATGTGGGCGGATATGAACACTGAAGCTTTCTTT.

The chain recombines TRBV18 with TRBJ2-5; either TRBD1 or TRBD2 may supply D (6 bases each). Trimming took off 7 bases at V and 5 bases at J, with 14 bases between the two ends. The CDR3 covers 13 residues. Germline-derived CDR1 and CDR2 are KGHSH and LQKENI. The CDR3: CASFRGLEETQYF. Written as DNA, the CDR3 is TGTGCCAGCTTCCGGGGGCTGGAGGAGACCCAGTACTTC.

This clonotype showed up just a few times. The chain joins TRBV20-1 to TRBJ1-2; 9 bases align to TRBD1. From germline, CDR1 is DFQATT and CDR2 SNEGSKA (reference sequence). This CDR3 has 16 amino acids. Losses at the gene ends were 1 base for V and 1 base for J; bases not matched to a gene: 7. CDR3 amino acids: CSARATRDRVNYGYTF. The CDR3 bases are TGCAGTGCTAGAGCTACGCGGGACAGGGTTAACTATGGCTACACCTTC.

The chain carries TRBV6-1 and TRBJ1-5, with 7 bases that match TRBD1. Unmatched junction bases numbered 10, after V lost 5 bases and J lost 6 bases. Germline loops: CDR1 MNHNS, CDR2 SASEGT. The CDR3 sequence is 15 residues long. This CDR3 reads CASSPSLRGRQPQHF. CDR3 DNA: TGTGCCAGCAGTCCAAGCTTGAGGGGGCGTCAGCCCCAGCATTTT.

The chain combines TRBV6-5 with TRBJ1-2, with D unresolved. This CDR3 comprises 12 residues. CDR1 and CDR2 (germline): MNHEY, SVGAGI. The germline V and J ends were trimmed by 2 bases and 0 bases, with 1 base remaining between them. The CDR3 nucleotides are TGTGCCAGCAGTTACACTAACTATGGCTACACCTTC. Its protein product is CASSYTNYGYTF.

This clonotype was picked up a small number of times. V gene TRBV6-2 or TRBV6-3 combines with J gene TRBJ2-2; weak D call: TRBD1 (5 bases). Per germline, CDR1 MNHEY and CDR2 SVGEGT. This CDR3 region has 15 residues. V shed 2 bases and J shed 5 bases, with 12 bases lying between them. The CDR3 protein is CASSYVRVTTGELFF. CDR3 DNA sequence: TGTGCCAGCAGTTACGTCAGGGTGACTACCGGGGAGCTGTTTTTT.

In its sample, this clonotype was seen a few times. V is TRBV7-9 and J is TRBJ2-7, with D perhaps being TRBD1 or TRBD2 (5 bases each). Germline values: CDR1 SEHNR, CDR2 FQNEAQ (reference sequence). Trimming took 5 bases from V and 6 from J, leaving 14 bases between them. This CDR3 is built from 13 residues. This CDR3 is CASSPEGKGEQYV. The CDR3 region has the DNA TGTGCCAGCAGCCCCGAGGGGAAGGGCGAGCAGTACGTC.

The chain is built from TRBV6-5 and TRBJ1-6; TRBD1 agrees at 7 bases. The CDR3 is made up of 16 amino acids. CDR1 is MNHEY, CDR2 SVGAGI, per germline. V dropped 6 bases and J dropped 1; count of bases not matched to a gene: 6. The CDR3 region has the DNA TGTGCCAGCAGAAGCCTGACAGGGTCCTATAATTCACCCCTCCACTTT. This encodes CASRSLTGSYNSPLHF.

This clonotype was seen repeatedly, ten times or more. The chain joins TRBV7-3 to TRBJ2-1; D is unresolved. The CDR3 is made up of 18 amino acids. The germline CDR1 and CDR2 sequences are SGHTA and FQGTGA. Between the trimmed V and J ends, which lost 5 bases and 2 bases, there was a span of 22 bases. The CDR3 region is CASSTSVIRRQPYNEQFF. CDR3 sequence (DNA): TGTGCCAGCAGCACATCTGTCATCAGGCGCCAGCCCTACAATGAGCAGTTCTTC. The entire variable domain, with the rest obtained from reference TRBV7-3 and TRBJ2-1, is as follows: GAGVSQTPSNKVTEKGKYVELRCDPISGHTALYWYRQSLGQGPEFLIYFQGTGAADDSGLPNDRFFAVRPEGSVSTLKIQRTERGDSAVYLCASSTSVIRRQPYNEQFFGPGTRLTVL.

The chain joins TRBV4-3 to TRBJ1-2; possibly TRBD1 for D (5 bases). With 2 bases removed from V and 6 bases from J, the gap between germline ends came to 13 bases. CDR1 and CDR2 from the germline V gene are LGHNA and YSLEER. The CDR3 length is 14 residues. The CDR3 loop is CASSQTDGHNGYTF. CDR3 bases: TGCGCCAGCAGCCAAACTGACGGACACAATGGCTACACCTTC.

In its sample, this clonotype was seen a few times. This rearrangement joins TRBV15 to TRBJ2-7; D might be TRBD2 (6 bases). The ends were cut back, 10 bases at V and 3 bases at J, with 16 bases in the middle. Germline values: CDR1 LNHNV, CDR2 YYDKDF (reference sequence). The CDR3 is 13 residues long. CDR3 in DNA: TGTGCCAAGACGCGGGGTGCAAACTACGAGCAGTACTTC. Its translation is CAKTRGANYEQYF.

This clonotype was found a few times. The rearrangement joins TRBV11-2 to TRBJ2-5, with D perhaps being TRBD1 or TRBD2 (6 bases each). Germline CDR1 SGHAT, CDR2 FQNNGV. V lost 6 bases, J lost 4 bases, and 15 bases lay in between. CDR3 length: 14 amino acids. Here the CDR3 DNA reads TGTGCCAGCAGACTAGGGGGGCCTGGAGAGACCCAGTACTTC. Translating gives CASRLGGPGETQYF.

In its sample, this clonotype was seen a few times. The chain uses TRBV11-2 and TRBJ2-7; 8 nucleotides align to TRBD1. The CDR3 loop spans 13 amino acids. The germline CDR1 and CDR2 sequences are SGHAT and FQNNGV. J gave up 0 bases and V 10 bases, and 5 bases lay outside the gene matches. CDR3 region: CATRTGSSYEQYF. CDR3 nucleotide sequence: TGTGCCACCCGGACAGGGAGCTCCTACGAGCAGTACTTC.